One and the same sample provided the 27 T cell receptor beta chains below, sequenced in a study of monozygotic twins with inflammatory bowel disease (dated by TCRdb to about 2019). Library method: 5' RACE. Sequencing instrument: Illumina HiSeq 2500. Each entry corresponds to one CDR3 protein sequence from reads that TCRdb reprocessed, and DNA is not given. The table kept for this sample lists approximately 330,000 distinct CDR3 sequences. The biggest ten clones account for 2% to 2.5% of the sample. Sequencing was done on a sample of blood. These receptors were obtained from a human donor with ulcerative colitis or Crohn's disease, or a healthy co-twin of an affected twin (not recorded which).

The CDR3 reads CAWSPGEGYGYTF. The rearrangement uses TRBV30 and TRBJ1-2. CDR3 length: 13 amino acids. Germline CDR1 and CDR2: GTSNPN and SVGIG (reference sequence).

The chain is built from TRBV20-1 and TRBJ2-4; without DNA, the TCRdb call of TRBD1 cannot be checked. The germline CDR1 and CDR2 sequences are DFQATT and SNEGSKA (reference sequence). The CDR3 totals 14 residues. CDR3 sequence: CSATTTGSKNIQYF.

The chain has TRBV20-1 and TRBJ2-7; the D gene TCRdb calls, TRBD1, cannot be checked with no DNA. The CDR3 is 14 residues long. The germline CDR1 and CDR2 sequences are DFQATT and SNEGSKA (reference sequence). This chain's CDR3 is CSVRGEPRVYEQYF.

This chain joins TRBV20-1 and TRBJ1-5; the D call from TCRdb, TRBD1, cannot be confirmed without DNA. Germline CDR1 and CDR2: DFQATT and SNEGSKA (reference sequence). The CDR3 length is 14 residues. CDR3 loop: CSARPRAPLETQHF.

The gene calls are TRBV9 and TRBJ2-2; TCRdb calls TRBD1, which cannot be checked without DNA. CDR1 and CDR2 (germline): SGDLS, YYNGEE. CDR3 size: 16 residues. This CDR3 reads CASSAPTGGITGELFF.

This chain links TRBV4-1 with TRBJ2-2; TCRdb selects TRBD2, and the lack of DNA leaves this call unchecked. Looked up from germline, CDR1 is MGHRA and CDR2 is YSYEKL. There are 14 residues in the CDR3. The CDR3 region is CASSIGREAGELFF.

The chain joins TRBV7-9 to TRBJ1-1. CDR1 and CDR2 from the germline V gene are SEHNR and FQNEAQ (reference sequence). This CDR3 is 13 amino acids long. CDR3 loop: CASNGLTNTEAFF. The full variable domain, with the rest looked up from reference TRBV7-9 and TRBJ1-1, is DTGVSQNPRHKITKRGQNVTFRCDPISEHNRLYWYRQTLGQGPEFLTYFQNEAQLEKSRLLSDRFSAERPKGSFSTLEIQRTEQGDSAMYLCASNGLTNTEAFFGQGTRLTVV.

The genes are TRBV27 and TRBJ2-1. CDR1 and CDR2 from the germline V gene are MNHEY and SMNVEV (reference sequence). The CDR3 is 16 residues long. The CDR3 sequence: CASSRSRLVGVDEQFF.

The rearrangement uses TRBV2 and TRBJ2-3; TCRdb calls TRBD2, which cannot be checked without DNA. The CDR3 has 13 amino acids. The V gene's germline CDR1 is SNHLY and CDR2 FYNNEI. The CDR3 here is CASHLAGADTQYF. Together with reference TRBV2 and TRBJ2-3, the CDR3 gives the full variable domain: EPEVTQTPSHQVTQMGQEVILRCVPISNHLYFYWYRQILGQKVEFLVSFYNNEISEKSEIFDDQFSVERPDGSNFTLKIRSTKLEDSAMYFCASHLAGADTQYFGPGTRLTVL.

The V and J genes are TRBV3-1 and TRBJ2-3; TCRdb's D call, TRBD1, is unchecked because there is no DNA. This CDR3 spans 13 amino acids. The germline V gene encodes CDR1 LGHDT and CDR2 YNNKEL (reference sequence). CDR3 amino acids: CASSHGPGDTQYF.

The chain uses TRBV10-3 and TRBJ1-6. Germline V gene lookup returns CDR1 ENHRY and CDR2 SYGVKD. This CDR3 has 15 residues. CDR3 protein: CAISEYRGYNSPLHF.

This rearrangement joins TRBV24-1 to TRBJ2-3. The germline gives CDR1 KGHDR, CDR2 SFDVKD. This CDR3 region has 13 residues. Here the CDR3 reads CATSNVATDTQYF.

The chain recombines TRBV10-2 with TRBJ2-2. Germline CDR1 reads WSHSY; CDR2 reads SAAADI. This CDR3 spans 12 amino acids. CDR3 amino acids: CATKTLTGELFF.

This chain connects TRBV7-2 to TRBJ2-3; TCRdb's D call of TRBD2 is untestable without DNA. The V gene's germline CDR1 is SGHTA and CDR2 FQGNSA. CDR3 size: 15 residues. The CDR3 here is CASSKTSGGADTQYF.

The gene calls are TRBV4-1 and TRBJ1-3. There are 16 residues in the CDR3. CDR1 is MGHRA, CDR2 YSYEKL, per germline. CDR3: CASRLSLQGTGNTIYF.

CDR3 protein: CASSFSDFNRAWEQYF. The chain is built from TRBV28 and TRBJ2-7; TCRdb's D call of TRBD1 is untestable without DNA. Germline V lookup: CDR1 MDHEN, CDR2 SYDVKM. This CDR3 contains 16 residues.

J is TRBJ2-1 and V is TRBV3-1; TCRdb indicates TRBD2, and absent DNA this call remains unverified. The germline V gene has CDR1 LGHDT and CDR2 YNNKEL (reference sequence). The CDR3 is 17 amino acids. The CDR3 loop is CASSQAFLAGGYNEQFF.

The CDR3 region is CATSDPANTEAFF. The J gene is TRBJ1-1, the V gene TRBV24-1. This CDR3 is 13 amino acids long. Germline V CDR1 and CDR2: KGHDR, SFDVKD.

This CDR3 reads CASRTSAVNEKLFF. The chain employs TRBV6-1 and TRBJ1-4. Germline CDR1 and CDR2: MNHNS and SASEGT. The CDR3 spans 14 residues.

V gene TRBV29-1 combines with J gene TRBJ2-3; TCRdb's D call of TRBD2 is untestable without DNA. Per the germline V gene, CDR1 is SQVTM and CDR2 is ANQGSEA. The CDR3 totals 16 residues. Here the CDR3 reads CSIAGTSVKEGDTQYF.

The V and J genes are TRBV29-1 and TRBJ1-1. CDR1 and CDR2 (germline): SQVTM, ANQGSEA. The CDR3 spans 12 residues. The CDR3 protein is CSVGGRNTEAFF.

The chain joins TRBV2 to TRBJ2-3; TCRdb reports TRBD1, a call that lacks DNA to check it against. The CDR3 spans 14 residues. Germline V gene lookup returns CDR1 SNHLY and CDR2 FYNNEI. The CDR3: CASKYEGDTDTQYF.

The chain carries TRBV10-3 and TRBJ1-5; TCRdb indicates TRBD1, and absent DNA this call remains unverified. This CDR3 is 13 amino acids long. Germline CDR1 reads ENHRY; CDR2 reads SYGVKD. The chain's CDR3 is CASTGGGNQPQHF.

J is TRBJ2-7 and V is TRBV7-8; there is no DNA to check the TCRdb D call of TRBD2. This CDR3 has 18 amino acids. Germline V gene data show CDR1 as SGHVS and CDR2 as FQNEAQ. The CDR3 loop reads CASSLLTLKGPTRYEQYF. The variable domain in full, completed from reference TRBV7-8 and TRBJ2-7, reads GAGVSQSPRYKVAKRGQDVALRCDPISGHVSLFWYQQALGQGPEFLTYFQNEAQLDKSGLPSDRFFAERPEGSVSTLKIQRTQQEDSAVYLCASSLLTLKGPTRYEQYFGPGTRLTVT.

The V gene is TRBV3-1, the J gene TRBJ2-1; the TRBD1 assignment by TCRdb is unverifiable without DNA. CDR3 length: 15 residues. Germline CDR1 reads LGHDT; CDR2 reads YNNKEL (reference sequence). The chain's CDR3 is CASSQEQGAINEQFF.

V and J are TRBV20-1 and TRBJ1-1. From germline, CDR1 is DFQATT and CDR2 SNEGSKA (reference sequence). The CDR3 is 14 amino acids. The CDR3 is CSARVARKGRGAFF.

CDR3 loop: CASSFMTVYEQYF. The chain couples TRBV12-3 or TRBV12-4 to TRBJ2-7; TCRdb calls TRBD1, which cannot be checked without DNA. There are 13 residues in the CDR3.